Following are 30 T cell receptor beta chains from one sample sequenced in a study of CD8 T cells in ankylosing spondylitis. The study's findings and limits: Seemingly characteristic of ankylosing spondylitis blood was a TCR beta motif consisting of roughly 8 highly homologous variants.

These receptors have no identified antigens. TCRdb reanalysed the 5' RACE reads using MiXCR and keeps one entry per CDR3 protein. The sample has roughly 450,000 distinct CDR3 sequences, roughly a quarter seen once. Material: blood, either unsorted or a sorted T cell fraction (not recorded which). The source is a male donor with ankylosing spondylitis.

This clonotype was observed a single time. The CDR3, as DNA: TGTGCCAGCAGCCAATTGGGTGGGGATTCACCCCTCCACTTT. Translating it yields CASSQLGGDSPLHF. This sequence joins TRBV3-1 and TRBJ1-6; D gene uncertain. The V gene's germline CDR1 is LGHDT and CDR2 YNNKEL (reference sequence). The CDR3 runs to 14 residues. The V end lost 2 bases, the J end lost 8 bases, and 10 bases lay between the germline ends.

In its sample, this clonotype was seen a few times. The chain employs TRBV12-3 or TRBV12-4 and TRBJ2-7; TRBD2 aligns across 8 bases. Unmatched junction bases numbered 9, after V lost 7 bases and J lost 4 bases. The CDR3 totals 14 residues. CDR3 amino acids: CASTRGGSGYEQYF. The CDR3 DNA reads TGTGCCAGCACCCGGGGGGGTAGCGGATACGAGCAGTACTTC.

Many counts were recorded for this clonotype. This chain links TRBV7-2 with TRBJ2-1; weak D call: TRBD2 (5 bases). Trimming left V 1 base short and J 7 bases short, with 8 bases between. The CDR3 consists of 13 residues. Germline V CDR1 and CDR2: SGHTA, FQGNSA. CDR3 sequence: CASSLEAENEQFF. For the CDR3, the DNA is TGTGCCAGCAGCTTAGAAGCGGAAAATGAGCAGTTCTTC.

The chain is built from TRBV20-1 and TRBJ1-1, with TRBD1 matching 9 bases. J was trimmed by 4 bases and V by 6 bases; bases with no gene match: 9. CDR1 is DFQATT, CDR2 SNEGSKA, per germline (reference sequence). The CDR3 is 14 amino acids. The CDR3 spells CSAHRGRFITEAFF. The CDR3 region has the DNA TGCAGTGCACACAGGGGGCGTTTTATCACTGAAGCTTTCTTT.

V and J are TRBV18 and TRBJ1-3; 7 nucleotides agree with TRBD1. Looked up from germline, CDR1 is KGHSH and CDR2 is LQKENI. Trimming cost V 2 bases and J 0 bases; bases outside gene matches: 7. There are 17 residues in the CDR3. The CDR3 bases are TGTGCCAGCTCACCAAGGGGGCAACCCCACTCTGGAAACACCATATATTTT. It specifies CASSPRGQPHSGNTIYF.

This clonotype was seen a single time. The chain joins TRBV5-1 to TRBJ1-1; the match to TRBD1 covers 12 bases. The CDR3 has 16 amino acids. V lost 4 bases to trimming and J lost 4 bases; unmatched junction nucleotides: 8. Germline-derived CDR1 and CDR2 are SGHRS and YFSETQ. The CDR3 nucleotides are TGCGCCAGCAGCAAAGGGACAGGGGGCGAGGGCACTGAAGCTTTCTTT. It is translated as CASSKGTGGEGTEAFF.

The chain joins TRBV28 to TRBJ1-3; no definite D call. Trimming cost V 3 bases and J 1 base, with 10 bases left between them. The CDR3 is 15 residues long. Germline assignment: CDR1 MDHEN and CDR2 SYDVKM. CDR3 protein: CASSFPTGSGNTIYF. DNA of the CDR3: TGTGCCAGCAGTTTTCCGACGGGTTCTGGAAACACCATATATTTT.

The CDR3: CASSLTSDRVVTEAFF. CDR3 bases: TGCGCCAGCAGCTTGACTTCCGACAGGGTGGTCACTGAAGCTTTCTTT. The chain joins TRBV5-1 to TRBJ1-1, with 7 bases fitting TRBD1. Germline CDR1 and CDR2: SGHRS and YFSETQ. J was trimmed by 4 bases and V by 1 base; bases with no gene match: 10. This CDR3 has 16 residues. Together with reference TRBV5-1 and TRBJ1-1, the CDR3 gives the full variable domain: KAGVTQTPRYLIKTRGQQVTLSCSPISGHRSVSWYQQTPGQGLQFLFEYFSETQRNKGNFPGRFSGRQFSNSRSEMNVSTLELGDSALYLCASSLTSDRVVTEAFFGQGTRLTVV.

This clonotype is a singleton in its sample. This sequence joins TRBV7-9 and TRBJ1-6; possible D gene TRBD1, 5 bases. Trimming removed 4 bases at V and 4 bases at J, with 17 bases between. The CDR3 has 17 amino acids. Germline CDR1 SEHNR, CDR2 FQNEAQ (reference sequence). The CDR3 spells CASSWSRQQVYNSPLHF. CDR3 nucleotides: TGTGCCAGCAGCTGGAGCCGACAGCAAGTTTATAATTCACCCCTCCACTTT. Drawing the rest from reference TRBV7-9 and TRBJ1-6, the complete variable domain is DTGVSQNPRHKITKRGQNVTFRCDPISEHNRLYWYRQTLGQGPEFLTYFQNEAQLEKSRLLSDRFSAERPKGSFSTLEIQRTEQGDSAMYLCASSWSRQQVYNSPLHFGNGTRLTVT.

This clonotype was seen a single time. The chain is built from TRBV7-2 and TRBJ2-7, with D uncertain. Germline-derived CDR1 and CDR2 are SGHTA and FQGNSA. CDR3 length: 13 residues. Trimming stripped 2 bases from V and 2 bases from J, with 7 bases between. CDR3: CASSLKPPYEQYF. The CDR3 bases are TGTGCCAGCAGCTTAAAGCCTCCCTACGAGCAGTACTTC. Full variable domain (remainder filled in from reference TRBV7-2 and TRBJ2-7): GAGVSQSPSNKVTEKGKDVELRCDPISGHTALYWYRQSLGQGLEFLIYFQGNSAPDKSGLPSDRFSAERTGGSVSTLTIQRTQQEDSAVYLCASSLKPPYEQYFGPGTRLTVT.

The V gene is TRBV6-1, the J gene TRBJ1-2; D may be TRBD1 (5 bases). The V and J ends lost 6 bases and 4 bases respectively, with 12 bases between them. The germline CDR1 and CDR2 sequences are MNHNS and SASEGT. The CDR3 length is 13 residues. CDR3 in DNA: TGTGCCAGCAGGTGGGGGGACCTCTATGGCTACACCTTC. Its protein product is CASRWGDLYGYTF.

CDR3 coding DNA: TGCAGTGCTGGTCAGGGGCACGCTGAAGCTTTCTTT. Translation: CSAGQGHAEAFF. The rearrangement links TRBV20-1 to TRBJ1-1, with D perhaps TRBD1 (6 bases). The CDR3 has 12 amino acids. Trimming cost V 5 bases and J 6 bases, with 13 bases left between them. CDR1 DFQATT and CDR2 SNEGSKA come from the germline V gene (reference sequence).

This sequence joins TRBV3-1 and TRBJ1-3; 7 bases agree with TRBD1. Germline V gives CDR1 LGHDT, CDR2 YNNKEL (reference sequence). This CDR3 comprises 15 residues. V trimming: 4 bases; J trimming: 0 bases; junction bases outside the gene matches: 3. CDR3 protein: CASSRDSRSGNTIYF. The DNA for the CDR3 is TGTGCCAGCAGCCGGGACAGTCGCTCTGGAAACACCATATATTTT. Full variable domain (outside the CDR3, taken from reference TRBV3-1 and TRBJ1-3): DTAVSQTPKYLVTQMGNDKSIKCEQNLGHDTMYWYKQDSKKFLKIMFSYNNKELIINETVPNRFSPKSPDKAHLNLHINSLELGDSAVYFCASSRDSRSGNTIYFGEGSWLTVV.

This clonotype was counted between two and nine times. The chain joins TRBV7-9 to TRBJ1-4; D not certain. The V end lost 1 base, the J end lost 7 bases, and 1 base lay between the germline ends. CDR1 and CDR2 from the germline V gene are SEHNR and FQNEAQ (reference sequence). This CDR3 spans 11 amino acids. The CDR3 region has the DNA TGTGCCAGCAGCTTAGTTGAAAAACTGTTTTTT. This sequence encodes CASSLVEKLFF.

CDR3 nucleotide sequence: TGTGCCAGCTTACTACCCAATGAGCAGTTCTTC. As protein: CASLLPNEQFF. V is TRBV11-2 and J is TRBJ2-1; D uncertain. In germline, CDR1 is SGHAT, CDR2 FQNNGV. Trimming pared 8 bases from V and 6 bases from J, leaving 8 bases between. CDR3 length: 11 residues. Supplemented by reference TRBV11-2 and TRBJ2-1, the full variable domain reads EAGVAQSPRYKIIEKRQSVAFWCNPISGHATLYWYQQILGQGPKLLIQFQNNGVVDDSQLPKDRFSAERLKGVDSTLKIQPAKLEDSAVYLCASLLPNEQFFGPGTRLTVL.

This clonotype was counted between two and nine times. The V gene is TRBV11-2, the J gene TRBJ1-6, with D maybe TRBD1 (5 bases). The V gene's germline CDR1 is SGHAT and CDR2 FQNNGV. Trimming left V 6 bases short and J 7 bases short, with 25 bases between. This CDR3 comprises 18 residues. The CDR3 DNA reads as TGTGCCAGCAGTTTAACCCCCAGGGTCTCAGTGGGCAATTCACCCCTCCACTTT. This gives the protein CASSLTPRVSVGNSPLHF.

The J gene is TRBJ1-3, the V gene TRBV6-5; no reliable D call. The V gene's germline CDR1 is MNHEY and CDR2 SVGAGI. This CDR3 has 17 amino acids. Deletions cut 4 bases from V and 2 bases from J, with 18 bases between. The chain's CDR3 is CASSSFAPDFPGNTIYF. Written as DNA, the CDR3 is TGTGCCAGCAGTTCCTTTGCGCCAGATTTTCCTGGAAACACCATATATTTT.

This clonotype has just a few counts. V and J are TRBV20-1 and TRBJ2-3; TRBD2 agrees at 13 bases. V lost 5 bases to trimming and J lost 4 bases; unmatched junction nucleotides: 6. The germline CDR1 and CDR2 sequences are DFQATT and SNEGSKA (reference sequence). The CDR3 spans 15 residues. CDR3 nucleotide sequence: TGCAGTGCTCCAGGACTAGCGGGAGCCCCAGATACGCAGTATTTT. Encoded protein: CSAPGLAGAPDTQYF.

This clonotype came up a few times. The CDR3 DNA follows: TGCAGCGTTGACAGGGGAGGTATCGGGGAGCTGTTTTTT. Translating it yields CSVDRGGIGELFF. The genes are TRBV29-1 and TRBJ2-2; D is perhaps TRBD1 or TRBD2 (6 bases each). There are 13 residues in the CDR3. The germline V and J ends were trimmed by 3 bases and 7 bases, with 12 bases remaining between them. Per the germline V gene, CDR1 is SQVTM and CDR2 is ANQGSEA.

The chain combines TRBV12-3 or TRBV12-4 with TRBJ2-1; 8 nucleotides match TRBD2. J was trimmed by 6 bases and V by 2 bases; bases with no gene match: 3. The CDR3 has 14 residues. The CDR3 loop is CASSLTGGRNEQFF. For the CDR3, the DNA is TGTGCCAGCAGTTTAACGGGAGGGCGCAATGAGCAGTTCTTC.

The V gene is TRBV20-1, the J gene TRBJ1-5; 7 bases agree with TRBD1. Losses at the gene ends were 6 bases for V and 2 bases for J; bases not matched to a gene: 7. From germline, CDR1 is DFQATT and CDR2 SNEGSKA (reference sequence). This CDR3 has 14 amino acids. CDR3 protein: CSAKTGVRNQPQHF. The CDR3 DNA reads as TGCAGTGCCAAAACAGGGGTCCGCAATCAGCCCCAGCATTTT.

The rearrangement links TRBV7-8 to TRBJ2-1; TRBD2 aligns across 12 bases. The CDR3 consists of 17 residues. In germline, CDR1 is SGHVS, CDR2 FQNEAQ. Trimming took 1 base from V and 9 from J; bases not matched to a gene: 10. The CDR3 DNA reads TGTGCCAGCAGCTTAGGAGCAGGGCTAGCGGGAGGGAGTGAGCAGTTCTTC. It encodes CASSLGAGLAGGSEQFF.

In this sample, this clonotype turned up a few times. V gene TRBV2 combines with J gene TRBJ1-1; 9 bases line up with TRBD1. The J segment lost 6 bases and the V segment lost 5 bases, leaving 7 bases of the junction unmatched. Germline assignment: CDR1 SNHLY and CDR2 FYNNEI. This CDR3 has 14 amino acids. The CDR3 loop reads CASSPGQGFAEAFF. For the CDR3, the DNA is TGTGCCAGCAGTCCGGGACAGGGATTCGCTGAAGCTTTCTTT.

This clonotype was detected ten times or more. This CDR3 is CASSLGDAYNEQFF. The CDR3 coding sequence is TGTGCCAGCAGCTTAGGGGACGCCTACAATGAGCAGTTCTTC. V is TRBV7-9 and J is TRBJ2-1; D might be TRBD1 or TRBD2, each matching 5 bases. V was clipped by 1 base and J by 2 bases, with 6 bases between them. The V gene's germline CDR1 is SEHNR and CDR2 FQNEAQ (reference sequence). This CDR3 is built from 14 residues.

This clonotype was found a few times. The rearrangement joins TRBV30 to TRBJ2-1; the D gene is possibly TRBD2 (5 bases). V shed 0 bases and J shed 4 bases, with 10 bases lying between them. The germline V gene has CDR1 GTSNPN and CDR2 SVGIG (reference sequence). This CDR3 region has 14 residues. In nucleotides, the CDR3 is TGTGCCTGGAGTGTAGGGTCGGGGTACAATGAGCAGTTCTTC. Translated, it gives CAWSVGSGYNEQFF.

This clonotype was found a few times. The V gene is TRBV11-2, the J gene TRBJ1-1, with D unclear. This CDR3 region has 13 residues. CDR1 and CDR2 from the germline V gene are SGHAT and FQNNGV. Trimming removed 3 bases at V and 8 bases at J, with 13 bases between. The chain's CDR3 is CASSFGSGLEAFF. CDR3 nucleotide sequence: TGTGCCAGCAGCTTTGGTAGTGGGTTGGAAGCTTTCTTT.

This chain connects TRBV24-1 to TRBJ2-3, with 11 positions matching TRBD2. The germline gives CDR1 KGHDR, CDR2 SFDVKD. The V gene end was trimmed by 3 bases and the J gene end by 7 bases; junction bases not matched to a gene: 8. The CDR3 contains 16 residues. This CDR3 is CATSDPTSGRPYTQYF. DNA for the CDR3: TGTGCCACCAGTGATCCAACTAGCGGGAGACCTTATACGCAGTATTTT.

The chain joins TRBV20-1 to TRBJ2-3; no clear D. V lost 1 base, J lost 6 bases, and 11 bases lay in between. Germline assignment: CDR1 DFQATT and CDR2 SNEGSKA (reference sequence). The CDR3 extends over 13 amino acids. CDR3: CSARASPGDTQYF. The CDR3 bases are TGCAGTGCTAGAGCCTCACCCGGGGATACGCAGTATTTT.

The chain couples TRBV29-1 to TRBJ2-5; TRBD1 matches at 7 bases. CDR3 length: 13 residues. CDR1 and CDR2 (germline): SQVTM, ANQGSEA. The ends lost 6 bases at V and 1 base at J; junction bases unmatched: 5. CDR3 protein: CSVLQGPQETQYF. CDR3 coding DNA: TGCAGCGTGCTACAGGGGCCCCAAGAGACCCAGTACTTC.

In this sample, this clonotype turned up once. The V and J genes are TRBV11-2 and TRBJ2-6, with D perhaps TRBD1 or TRBD2 (5 bases each). The CDR3 is 18 residues long. CDR1 and CDR2 (germline): SGHAT, FQNNGV. The V end was cut by 4 bases, the J end by 0 bases, with 16 bases between. The CDR3 spells CASSSTAGTTSGANVLTF. For the CDR3, the DNA is TGTGCCAGCAGCTCGACGGCCGGGACCACCTCTGGGGCCAACGTCCTGACTTTC.